These T cell receptor beta chains were read from a single sample in a study of OX40 agonist ivuxolimab in advanced cancers. Using immunoSEQ multiplex PCR, the repertoire was profiled, and TCRdb retains in-frame clones only, with some absent. This sample has 30,000 to 40,000 clones, with 60% to 85% found just once. Here the sequenced sample was CD4+ or CD8+ T cells sorted from blood, taken in a trial of the OX40 agonist ivuxolimab. The receptors shown here come from an adult with an advanced solid tumor such as melanoma, head and neck, liver or kidney cancer. CDR3s include the opening cysteine and the closing phenylalanine or tryptophan. A D gene is named only where the DNA matches it firmly. Rows may omit the clone size; those that give it use once, few, many or a size class.

v_call: TRBV10-3; j_call: TRBJ2-3; clone_size: -; d_call: -; cdr3_nt: TGTGCCATAGCACGGGACACAGATACGCAGTATTTT; cdr3_aa: CAIARDTDTQYF
v_call: TRBV13; j_call: TRBJ2-2; clone_size: once; d_call: TRBD2; cdr3_nt: TGTGCCAGCAGCTTAGGCATACTAGCGGGAGGGCCAAGTGCCGGGGAGCTGTTTTTT; cdr3_aa: CASSLGILAGGPSAGELFF
v_call: TRBV7-8; j_call: TRBJ2-2; clone_size: -; d_call: TRBD2; cdr3_nt: TGTGCCAGCCGACTAGCGGGAGTCATCGGGGAGCTGTTTTTT; cdr3_aa: CASRLAGVIGELFF
v_call: TRBV10-2; j_call: TRBJ2-2; clone_size: -; d_call: TRBD2; cdr3_nt: TGCGCCAGCAGTGCTAGCGGGAGAGAAACCGGGGAGCTGTTTTTT; cdr3_aa: CASSASGRETGELFF
v_call: TRBV10-1; j_call: TRBJ2-1; clone_size: -; d_call: TRBD2; cdr3_nt: TGCGCCAGCAGTGAAGGACTAGCGGGAGGGTACAATGAGCAGTTCTTC; cdr3_aa: CASSEGLAGGYNEQFF
v_call: TRBV7-2; j_call: TRBJ2-3; clone_size: -; d_call: TRBD2; cdr3_nt: TGTGCCAGCAGCTCCGGACTAGCGGGAGGGCCGTATACGCAGTATTTT; cdr3_aa: CASSSGLAGGPYTQYF
v_call: TRBV4-1; j_call: TRBJ2-1; clone_size: -; d_call: -; cdr3_nt: TGCGCCAGCAGCTGGGGCAACGGGAAGCACAATGAGCAGTTCTTC; cdr3_aa: CASSWGNGKHNEQFF
v_call: TRBV11-2; j_call: TRBJ2-5; clone_size: -; d_call: -; cdr3_nt: TGTGCCAGCAGCTTAAACAGGGAGGAGACCCAGTACTTC; cdr3_aa: CASSLNREETQYF
v_call: TRBV4-1; j_call: TRBJ1-1; clone_size: -; d_call: -; cdr3_nt: TGCGCCAGCAGCCAAGATCTTGGGGGTTCTACTGAAGCTTTCTTT; cdr3_aa: CASSQDLGGSTEAFF
v_call: TRBV21-1; j_call: TRBJ1-2; clone_size: -; d_call: -; cdr3_nt: TGTGCCAGCACCACTAACAGGGCGGTTGAGTCCGGCTACACCTTC; cdr3_aa: CASTTNRAVESGYTF
v_call: TRBV9; j_call: TRBJ1-1; clone_size: -; d_call: -; cdr3_nt: TGTGCCAGCAGCGTAGATTGGGGGAACACTGAAGCTTTCTTT; cdr3_aa: CASSVDWGNTEAFF
v_call: TRBV10-3; j_call: TRBJ2-7; clone_size: -; d_call: TRBD1; cdr3_nt: TGTGCCGTCGCCGGGACAGGGGGGATCGAGCAGTACTTC; cdr3_aa: CAVAGTGGIEQYF
v_call: TRBV6-1; j_call: TRBJ1-5; clone_size: -; d_call: TRBD1; cdr3_nt: TGTGCCAGCAGTGCGTATGGGACAGGGGAACGTTATAGCAATCAGCCCCAGCATTTT; cdr3_aa: CASSAYGTGERYSNQPQHF
v_call: TRBV7-9; j_call: TRBJ2-5; clone_size: -; d_call: -; cdr3_nt: TGTGCCAGCGGGCGGCAAGAGACCCAGTACTTC; cdr3_aa: CASGRQETQYF